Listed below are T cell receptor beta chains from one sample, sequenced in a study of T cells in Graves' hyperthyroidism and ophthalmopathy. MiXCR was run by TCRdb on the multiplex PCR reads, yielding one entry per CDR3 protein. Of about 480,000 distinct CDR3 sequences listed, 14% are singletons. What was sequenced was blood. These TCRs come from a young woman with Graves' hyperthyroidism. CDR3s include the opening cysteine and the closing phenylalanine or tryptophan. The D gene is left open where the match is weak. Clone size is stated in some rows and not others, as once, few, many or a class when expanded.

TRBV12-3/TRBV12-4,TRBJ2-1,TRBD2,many,CASRGTWRERNEQFF,TGTGCCAGCAGAGGGACCTGGCGGGAGAGGAATGAGCAGTTCTTC
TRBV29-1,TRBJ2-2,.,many,CSVPGAIAGELFF,TGCAGCGTGCCCGGGGCAATCGCCGGGGAGCTGTTTTTT
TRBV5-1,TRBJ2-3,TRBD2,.,CASSLGLAGGPGADTQYF,TGCGCCAGCAGCTTGGGACTAGCGGGAGGGCCGGGGGCAGATACGCAGTATTTT
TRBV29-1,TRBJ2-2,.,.,CSVSSGQVDTGELFF,TGCAGCGTTTCATCGGGTCAGGTGGACACCGGGGAGCTGTTTTTT
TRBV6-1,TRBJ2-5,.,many,CASSERELETQYF,TGTGCCAGCAGTGAACGGGAGTTAGAGACCCAGTACTTC
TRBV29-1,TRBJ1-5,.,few,CSAVPPGPNQPQHF,TGCAGCGCAGTTCCACCGGGACCTAATCAGCCCCAGCATTTT
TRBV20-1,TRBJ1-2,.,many,CSATPWGVYGYTF,TGCAGTGCTACCCCTTGGGGGGTCTATGGCTACACCTTC
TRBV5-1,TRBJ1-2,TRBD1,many,CASSATGGADYGYTF,TGCGCCAGCAGCGCGACAGGGGGAGCGGACTATGGCTACACCTTC
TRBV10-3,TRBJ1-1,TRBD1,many,CAISGQGPEAFF,TGTGCCATCAGTGGACAGGGACCTGAAGCTTTCTTT
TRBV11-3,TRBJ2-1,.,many,CASSLRDGPHEQFF,TGTGCCAGCAGCTTGAGGGATGGGCCCCATGAGCAGTTCTTC
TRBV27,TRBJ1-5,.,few,CASSEQAGLPQHF,TGTGCCAGCTCCGAGCAGGCGGGTCTGCCCCAGCATTTT
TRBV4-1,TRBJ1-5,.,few,CASSPTTERANQPQHF,TGCGCCAGCAGCCCGACAACGGAGCGGGCGAATCAGCCCCAGCATTTT
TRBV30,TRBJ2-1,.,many,CAWSGTYNEQFF,TGTGCCTGGAGTGGGACCTACAATGAGCAGTTCTTC
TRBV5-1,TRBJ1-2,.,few,CASSLALGDGYTF,TGCGCCAGCAGCTTGGCCTTAGGGGACGGCTACACCTTC
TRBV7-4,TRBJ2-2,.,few,CASSPDSTGELFF,TGTGCCAGCAGCCCTGACAGTACCGGGGAGCTGTTTTTT
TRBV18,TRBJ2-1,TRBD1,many,CASSPGTGFNEQFF,TGTGCCAGCTCCCCCGGGACAGGGTTCAATGAGCAGTTCTTC
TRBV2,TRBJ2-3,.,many,CASMETDTQYF,TGTGCCAGCATGGAGACAGATACGCAGTATTTT
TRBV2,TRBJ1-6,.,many,CASSSRGSPLHF,TGTGCCAGCAGCTCCAGGGGTTCACCCCTCCACTTT
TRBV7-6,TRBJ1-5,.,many,CASSTSGGRDSNQPQHF,TGTGCCAGCAGCACGAGTGGAGGGCGGGATAGCAATCAGCCCCAGCATTTT
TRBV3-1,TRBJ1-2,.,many,CASSQAPGQTGGYTF,TGTGCCAGCAGCCAAGCCCCCGGACAGACGGGTGGCTACACCTTC
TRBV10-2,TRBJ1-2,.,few,CASSEFGSGYGYTF,TGCGCCAGCAGTGAGTTCGGCAGCGGCTATGGCTACACCTTC
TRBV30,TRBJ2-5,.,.,CASDGGRVGETQYF,TGTGCCTCGGATGGGGGGCGAGTCGGGGAGACCCAGTACTTC
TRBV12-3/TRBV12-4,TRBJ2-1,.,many,CASSTRLYNEQFF,TGTGCCAGCAGTACCCGACTCTACAATGAGCAGTTCTTC
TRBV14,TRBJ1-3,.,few,CASSQVAGRSGNTIYF,TGTGCCAGCAGCCAAGTTGCCGGGCGGTCTGGAAACACCATATATTTT
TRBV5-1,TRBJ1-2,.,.,CASSLAPGGSGYTF,TGCGCCAGCAGCTTGGCCCCCGGTGGCTCGGGCTACACCTTC
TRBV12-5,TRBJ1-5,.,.,CASGPWTESNQPQHF,TGTGCTAGTGGCCCTTGGACAGAGTCCAATCAGCCCCAGCATTTT
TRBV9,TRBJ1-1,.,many,CASSVDRVAEAFF,TGTGCCAGCAGCGTAGACAGGGTGGCTGAAGCTTTCTTT
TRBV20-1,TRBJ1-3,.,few,CSGETGAGNTIYF,TGCAGTGGGGAGACAGGAGCTGGAAACACCATATATTTT
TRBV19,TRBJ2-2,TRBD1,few,CASSEGQGWNTGGLFF,TGTGCCAGTAGTGAAGGACAGGGGTGGAACACCGGGGGGCTGTTTTTT
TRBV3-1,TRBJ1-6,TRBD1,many,CASSQGDRDNSPLHF,TGTGCCAGCAGCCAAGGGGACAGGGACAATTCACCCCTCCACTTT
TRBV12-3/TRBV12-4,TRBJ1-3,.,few,CASSSGRSSGNTIYF,TGTGCCAGCAGTTCGGGACGGAGCTCTGGAAACACCATATATTTT
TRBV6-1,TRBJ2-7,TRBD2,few,CASSLVAGEGAYEQYF,TGTGCCAGCAGTCTGGTAGCGGGAGAGGGGGCCTACGAGCAGTACTTC
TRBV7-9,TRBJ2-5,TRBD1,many,CASSSDRGLETQYF,TGTGCCAGCAGCTCAGACAGGGGGCTAGAGACCCAGTACTTC
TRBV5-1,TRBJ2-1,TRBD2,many,CASSTSYARGDEQFF,TGCGCCAGCAGCACGAGTTATGCCCGGGGGGATGAGCAGTTCTTC
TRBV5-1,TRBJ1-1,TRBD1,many,CASSPGQGRMNTEAFF,TGCGCCAGCAGCCCAGGACAGGGGAGGATGAACACTGAAGCTTTCTTT
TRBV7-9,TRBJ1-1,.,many,CASSILSEAFF,TGTGCCAGCAGCATTCTCTCAGAAGCTTTCTTT
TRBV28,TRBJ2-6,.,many,CASRDGGANVLTF,TGTGCCAGCAGGGACGGTGGGGCCAACGTCCTGACTTTC
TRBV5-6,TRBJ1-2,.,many,CASSLGDYGYTF,TGTGCCAGCAGTCTAGGGGACTATGGCTACACCTTC
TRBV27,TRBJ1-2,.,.,CASSYGSEGYTF,TGTGCCAGCAGTTATGGGTCGGAGGGCTACACCTTC
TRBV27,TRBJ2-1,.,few,CATMTSEQFF,TGTGCCACCATGACAAGTGAGCAGTTCTTC
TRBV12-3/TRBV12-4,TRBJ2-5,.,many,CASTKMDSNQETQYF,TGTGCCAGCACCAAGATGGACAGCAACCAAGAGACCCAGTACTTC
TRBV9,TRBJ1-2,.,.,CASSSRTDDGYTF,TGTGCCAGCAGCTCACGAACTGATGATGGCTACACCTTC
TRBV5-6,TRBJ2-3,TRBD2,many,CASSRRLAGRTDTQYF,TGTGCCAGCAGCCGCCGACTAGCGGGCCGCACAGATACGCAGTATTTT
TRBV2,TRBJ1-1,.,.,CASSNLLGFTEAFF,TGTGCCAGCAGTAACTTACTGGGGTTCACTGAAGCTTTCTTT
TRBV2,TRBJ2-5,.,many,CASRDDQETQYF,TGTGCCAGCAGGGACGATCAAGAGACCCAGTACTTC
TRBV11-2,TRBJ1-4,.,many,CASSFSVSEKLFF,TGTGCCAGCAGCTTTTCGGTTAGTGAAAAACTGTTTTTT
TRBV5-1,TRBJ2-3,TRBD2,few,CASSEAGVTDTQYF,TGCGCCAGCAGCGAAGCGGGGGTCACAGATACGCAGTATTTT
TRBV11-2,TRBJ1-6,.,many,CASSLGRGRRQTGNSPLHF,TGTGCCAGCAGCTTAGGGAGGGGCAGACGTCAAACGGGTAATTCACCCCTCCACTTT
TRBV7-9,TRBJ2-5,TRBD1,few,CASSLYRGRQQETQYF,TGTGCCAGCAGCCTATACAGGGGGCGCCAACAAGAGACCCAGTACTTC
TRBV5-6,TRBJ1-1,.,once,CASSPDGREMGTEGFF,TGTGCCAGCAGCCCCGATGGCAGGGAGATGGGAACTGAAGGTTTCTTT
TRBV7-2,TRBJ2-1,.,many,CASSLGLANYNEQFF,TGTGCCAGCAGCTTAGGGCTAGCGAACTACAATGAGCAGTTCTTC
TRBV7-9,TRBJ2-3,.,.,CASSILTPDTQYF,TGTGCCAGCAGCATCTTAACGCCAGATACGCAGTATTTT
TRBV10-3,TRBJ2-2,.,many,CAISPSGSNTGELFF,TGTGCCATCAGTCCGAGCGGGTCGAACACCGGGGAGCTGTTTTTT
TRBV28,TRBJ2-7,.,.,CASSEKGGLYEQYF,TGTGCCAGCAGTGAGAAGGGGGGGCTCTACGAGCAGTACTTC